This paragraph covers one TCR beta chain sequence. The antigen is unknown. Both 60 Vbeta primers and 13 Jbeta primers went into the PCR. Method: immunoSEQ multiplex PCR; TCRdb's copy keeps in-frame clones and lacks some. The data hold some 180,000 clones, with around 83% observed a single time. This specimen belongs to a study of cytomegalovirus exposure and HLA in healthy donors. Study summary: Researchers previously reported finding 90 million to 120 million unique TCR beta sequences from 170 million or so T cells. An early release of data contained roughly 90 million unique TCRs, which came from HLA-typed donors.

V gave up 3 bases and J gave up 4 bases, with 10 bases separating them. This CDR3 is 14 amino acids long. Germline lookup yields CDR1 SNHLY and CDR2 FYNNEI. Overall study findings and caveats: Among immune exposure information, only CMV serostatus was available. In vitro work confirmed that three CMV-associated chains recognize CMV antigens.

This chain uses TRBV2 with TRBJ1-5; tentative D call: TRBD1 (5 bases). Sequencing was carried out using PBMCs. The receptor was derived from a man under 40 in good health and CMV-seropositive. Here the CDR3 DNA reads TGTGCCAGCAGTGAGGGGGGAGGTAATCAGCCCCAGCATTTT. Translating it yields CASSEGGGNQPQHF.